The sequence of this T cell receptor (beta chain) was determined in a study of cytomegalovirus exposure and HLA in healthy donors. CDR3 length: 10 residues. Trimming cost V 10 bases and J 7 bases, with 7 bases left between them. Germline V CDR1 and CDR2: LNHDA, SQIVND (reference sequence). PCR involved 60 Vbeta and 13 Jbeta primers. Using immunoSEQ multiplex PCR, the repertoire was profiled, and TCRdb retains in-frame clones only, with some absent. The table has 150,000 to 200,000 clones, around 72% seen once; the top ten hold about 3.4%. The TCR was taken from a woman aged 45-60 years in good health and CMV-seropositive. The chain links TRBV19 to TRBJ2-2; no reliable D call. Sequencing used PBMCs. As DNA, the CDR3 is TGTGCCACCTACGGCGGGGAGCTGTTTTTT. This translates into CATYGGELFF.